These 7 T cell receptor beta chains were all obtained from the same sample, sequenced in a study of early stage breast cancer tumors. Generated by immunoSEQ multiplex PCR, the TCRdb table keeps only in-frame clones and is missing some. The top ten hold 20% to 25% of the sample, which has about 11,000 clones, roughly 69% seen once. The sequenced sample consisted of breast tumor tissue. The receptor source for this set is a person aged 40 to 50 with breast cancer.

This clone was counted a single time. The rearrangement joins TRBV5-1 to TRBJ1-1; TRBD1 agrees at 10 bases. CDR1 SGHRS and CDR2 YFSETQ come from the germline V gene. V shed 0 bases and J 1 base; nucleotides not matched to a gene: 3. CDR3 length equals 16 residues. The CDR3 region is CASSLGQGAGNTEAFF. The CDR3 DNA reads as TGCGCCAGCAGCTTGGGACAGGGGGCCGGGAACACTGAAGCTTTCTTT.

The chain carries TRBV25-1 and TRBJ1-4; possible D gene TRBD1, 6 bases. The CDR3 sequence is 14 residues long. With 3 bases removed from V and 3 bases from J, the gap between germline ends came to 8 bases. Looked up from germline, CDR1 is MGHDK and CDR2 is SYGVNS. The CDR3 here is CASSDGTPNEKLFF. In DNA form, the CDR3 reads TGTGCCAGCAGTGACGGGACACCTAATGAAAAACTGTTTTTT.

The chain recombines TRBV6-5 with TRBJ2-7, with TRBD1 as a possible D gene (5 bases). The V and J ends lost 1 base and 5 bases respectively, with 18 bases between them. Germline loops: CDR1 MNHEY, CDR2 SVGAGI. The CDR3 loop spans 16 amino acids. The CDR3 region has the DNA TGTGCCAGCAGTTACTTCGGGTCTTATGGGGCTCACGAGCAGTACTTC. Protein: CASSYFGSYGAHEQYF.

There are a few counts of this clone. This CDR3 reads CASSSRGADYGYTF. The CDR3 region has the DNA TGTGCCAGCAGCTCCCGGGGGGCGGACTATGGCTACACCTTC. J is TRBJ1-2 and V is TRBV27; weak D call: TRBD1 (6 bases). The germline V gene encodes CDR1 MNHEY and CDR2 SMNVEV (reference sequence). Deletions cut 6 bases from V and 3 bases from J, with 14 bases between. The CDR3 runs 14 residues.

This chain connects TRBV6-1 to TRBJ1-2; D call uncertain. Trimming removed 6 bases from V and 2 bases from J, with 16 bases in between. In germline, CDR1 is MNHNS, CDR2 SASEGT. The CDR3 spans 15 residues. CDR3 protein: CASREGVEKNYGYTF. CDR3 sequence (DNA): TGTGCCAGCAGGGAGGGAGTAGAGAAGAACTATGGCTACACCTTC.

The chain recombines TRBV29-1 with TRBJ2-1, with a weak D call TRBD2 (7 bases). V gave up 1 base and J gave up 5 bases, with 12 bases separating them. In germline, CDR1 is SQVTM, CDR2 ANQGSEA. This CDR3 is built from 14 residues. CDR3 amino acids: CSVEGGGGNNEQFF. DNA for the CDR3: TGCAGCGTTGAAGGGGGAGGGGGGAACAATGAGCAGTTCTTC.

The CDR3 region is CASSQLFPSGANVLTF. In DNA, the CDR3 is TGCGCCAGCAGCCAATTGTTCCCCTCTGGGGCCAACGTCCTGACTTTC. The chain employs TRBV4-1 and TRBJ2-6; no clear D. CDR3 length equals 16 residues. Per the germline V gene, CDR1 is MGHRA and CDR2 is YSYEKL. Trimming shortened V by 2 bases and J by 0 bases, and 8 bases separated the two germline ends.